The 21 T cell receptor beta chains in this list originate from one sample, sequenced in a study of T cells after yellow fever vaccination. Via MiXCR, TCRdb re-called the 5' RACE reads, giving one row per CDR3 protein. The sample lists roughly 260,000 distinct CDR3 sequences, 13% occurring once. The specimen was CD4+ T cells sorted from PBMCs, collected 45 days after the yellow fever booster vaccination. The receptors here all came from a man aged 30-40 years who received the YFV17D yellow fever vaccine.

This chain joins TRBV12-3 or TRBV12-4 and TRBJ2-1; unclear D gene. V was trimmed by 6 bases and J by 0 bases, leaving 12 bases between them. This CDR3 contains 15 residues. CDR3 nucleotides: TGTGCCAGCAGGGCAGCCGGCCGCTCCTACAATGAGCAGTTCTTC. Translating it yields CASRAAGRSYNEQFF.

The CDR3 nucleotides are TGTGCCAGCAGCGTAGGTCCCGACACCTACGAGCAGTACTTC. Encoded protein: CASSVGPDTYEQYF. The chain links TRBV9 to TRBJ2-7; D remains ambiguous. This CDR3 has 14 amino acids. Germline values: CDR1 SGDLS, CDR2 YYNGEE. The germline V and J ends were trimmed by 0 bases and 2 bases, with 9 bases remaining between them. Looking up the rest from reference TRBV9 and TRBJ2-7 gives the full variable domain: DSGVTQTPKHLITATGQRVTLRCSPRSGDLSVYWYQQSLDQGLQFLIQYYNGEERAKGNILERFSAQQFPDLHSELNLSSLELGDSALYFCASSVGPDTYEQYFGPGTRLTVT.

The gene calls are TRBV19 and TRBJ1-2; D gene unclear. The CDR3 has 13 amino acids. Germline V gene lookup returns CDR1 LNHDA and CDR2 SQIVND (reference sequence). Between the trimmed V and J ends, which lost 0 bases and 7 bases, there was a span of 9 bases. CDR3 DNA: TGTGCCAGTAGTATAGAAGGACTCTGTGGCTACACCTTC. Amino acid sequence: CASSIEGLCGYTF.

Only a few counts were recorded for this clonotype. This CDR3 reads CASGHGAVRFF. The CDR3 DNA is TGTGCCAGCGGCCACGGGGCTGTGCGATTCTTC. This chain links TRBV6-2 or TRBV6-3 with TRBJ2-1, with D perhaps being TRBD1 or TRBD2 (5 bases each). CDR3 length: 11 residues. The V end lost 8 bases, the J end lost 16 bases, and 18 bases lay between the germline ends. Germline V lookup: CDR1 MNHEY, CDR2 SVGEGT.

V and J are TRBV12-3 or TRBV12-4 and TRBJ1-5; 10 bases line up with TRBD1. The CDR3 is 14 residues long. With 5 bases clipped from V and 7 bases from J, the junction kept 5 bases outside the gene matches. Here the CDR3 DNA reads TGTGCCAGCAGTCTCCGGACAGGGGGACAGCCCCAGCATTTT. It specifies CASSLRTGGQPQHF.

The CDR3 region has the DNA TGTGCCAGCACCTCCGGGAGGGCAGGTTTAGATACGCAGTATTTT. Translated, it gives CASTSGRAGLDTQYF. This chain uses TRBV7-2 with TRBJ2-3; 8 positions agree with TRBD2. Per germline, CDR1 SGHTA and CDR2 FQGNSA. V was clipped by 7 bases and J by 5 bases; unmatched bases: 11. The CDR3 extends over 15 amino acids.

There are a few counts of this clonotype. The chain has TRBV20-1 and TRBJ2-5; 8 bases are shared with TRBD2. The CDR3 is 13 residues long. Germline lookup yields CDR1 DFQATT and CDR2 SNEGSKA (reference sequence). V dropped 6 bases and J dropped 1; count of bases not matched to a gene: 4. The CDR3 DNA sequence: TGCAGTGCCCAACTAGCGGTCCAAGAGACCCAGTACTTC. Translation: CSAQLAVQETQYF.

The chain couples TRBV7-7 to TRBJ2-7; 8 bases align to TRBD1. V gave up 10 bases and J gave up 2 bases; unmatched junction bases: 7. Germline CDR1 reads SSHAT; CDR2 reads FNYEAQ (reference sequence). The length of the CDR3 is 13 residues. This CDR3 reads CAIPRDRPYEQYF. The CDR3 bases are TGTGCCATCCCACGGGACAGGCCCTACGAGCAGTACTTC.

The V gene is TRBV29-1, the J gene TRBJ2-5; D is unclear. The CDR3 consists of 13 residues. CDR1 and CDR2 from the germline V gene are SQVTM and ANQGSEA. The V gene lost 5 bases and the J gene lost 0 bases, with 10 bases spanning the gap. CDR3 region: CSVLDGNQETQYF. CDR3 DNA sequence: TGCAGCGTTTTGGACGGCAACCAAGAGACCCAGTACTTC.

The chain has TRBV7-2 and TRBJ2-5, with a possible D match to TRBD2 (6 bases). This CDR3 is built from 15 residues. V lost 4 bases and J 5 bases, leaving 17 bases between the germline ends. Germline V gives CDR1 SGHTA, CDR2 FQGNSA. CDR3 residues: CASSYGELARETQYF. The DNA of the CDR3 is TGTGCCAGCAGCTACGGGGAACTAGCCAGGGAGACCCAGTACTTC.

Only a few counts were recorded for this clonotype. The V and J genes are TRBV5-6 and TRBJ2-2; D might be TRBD2 (5 bases). Germline V gene lookup returns CDR1 SGHDT and CDR2 YYEEEE. Deletions cut 3 bases from V and 1 base from J, with 10 bases between. This CDR3 comprises 15 residues. The DNA of the CDR3 is TGTGCCAGCAGCTACAAGGACTTGAACACCGGGGAGCTGTTTTTT. Its protein product is CASSYKDLNTGELFF.

At least ten counts were recorded for this clonotype. The chain links TRBV20-1 to TRBJ2-3; 12 bases are a match to TRBD2. Looked up from germline, CDR1 is DFQATT and CDR2 is SNEGSKA (reference sequence). V was pared by 4 bases and J by 2 bases, with 7 bases of the junction left unmatched. CDR3 length: 16 residues. CDR3 coding DNA: TGCAGTGCTATTAGACTAGCGGGAGATCTCACAGATACGCAGTATTTT. Its protein is CSAIRLAGDLTDTQYF.

The chain couples TRBV5-1 to TRBJ2-2; 7 nucleotides match TRBD1. Germline lookup yields CDR1 SGHRS and CDR2 YFSETQ. The CDR3 contains 16 residues. V dropped 4 bases and J dropped 2; count of bases not matched to a gene: 8. CDR3 sequence (DNA): TGCGCCAGCAGCCAATCGGGACAGCCTAACACCGGGGAGCTGTTTTTT. It encodes CASSQSGQPNTGELFF.

This clonotype was seen many times. The chain has TRBV7-9 and TRBJ2-3; D not resolved. CDR1 is SEHNR and CDR2 is FQNEAQ in the germline V gene (reference sequence). V lost 7 bases and J lost 2, with 7 bases in between. The CDR3 contains 12 residues. The CDR3 here is CASTAYTDTQYF. DNA of the CDR3: TGTGCCAGCACCGCCTACACAGATACGCAGTATTTT. Supplemented by reference TRBV7-9 and TRBJ2-3, the full variable domain reads DTGVSQNPRHKITKRGQNVTFRCDPISEHNRLYWYRQTLGQGPEFLTYFQNEAQLEKSRLLSDRFSAERPKGSFSTLEIQRTEQGDSAMYLCASTAYTDTQYFGPGTRLTVL.

The chain employs TRBV24-1 and TRBJ2-1, with D perhaps TRBD2 (5 bases). Germline V gene sequence: CDR1 KGHDR, CDR2 SFDVKD. This CDR3 is 13 amino acids long. Trimming took 3 bases from V and 12 from J, leaving 14 bases between them. CDR3: CATSDPPGSAQFF. CDR3 nucleotides: TGTGCCACCAGTGATCCGCCGGGGAGCGCGCAGTTCTTC.

This clonotype was observed at least ten times. The CDR3 loop reads CSVKGGVSYEQYF. The CDR3 DNA follows: TGCAGCGTTAAAGGGGGCGTATCCTACGAGCAGTACTTC. The rearrangement joins TRBV29-1 to TRBJ2-7; TRBD1 aligns across 7 bases. Germline V gives CDR1 SQVTM, CDR2 ANQGSEA. V was clipped by 5 bases and J by 1 base; unmatched bases: 5. This CDR3 has 13 residues.

There are a few counts of this clonotype. The CDR3: CAISGREQETQYF. The CDR3 coding sequence is TGTGCCATCAGTGGAAGGGAACAAGAGACCCAGTACTTC. This chain joins TRBV10-3 and TRBJ2-5; the D is unclear. Looked up from germline, CDR1 is ENHRY and CDR2 is SYGVKD. The germline V and J ends were trimmed by 4 bases and 2 bases, with 8 bases remaining between them. The CDR3 runs to 13 residues.

J is TRBJ1-1 and V is TRBV19, with D uncertain. The CDR3 has 13 residues. With 2 bases removed from V and 8 bases from J, the gap between germline ends came to 12 bases. Germline CDR1 and CDR2: LNHDA and SQIVND (reference sequence). The CDR3 nucleotides are TGTGCCAGTAGTATATACTCGGGCGGGGAAGCTTTCTTT. Translating it yields CASSIYSGGEAFF.

This clonotype was detected only a few times. This chain links TRBV6-5 with TRBJ1-2; D gene ambiguous. Germline V gene lookup returns CDR1 MNHEY and CDR2 SVGAGI. V was pared by 0 bases and J by 4 bases, with 21 bases between. The CDR3 length is 18 residues. CDR3 sequence: CASSYSTPTKANLYGYTF. DNA for the CDR3: TGTGCCAGCAGTTACTCGACTCCGACAAAGGCAAACCTCTATGGCTACACCTTC.

V gene TRBV5-1 combines with J gene TRBJ2-5; a possible D gene is TRBD1 (6 bases). Germline V gene sequence: CDR1 SGHRS, CDR2 YFSETQ. The CDR3 length is 15 residues. V lost 2 bases to trimming and J lost 4 bases, with 15 bases between them. CDR3 nucleotides: TGCGCCAGCAGCTTAATGACAGGAGAGGTAGAGACCCAGTACTTC. This gives the protein CASSLMTGEVETQYF.

The CDR3 here is CASSFGTAQETQYF. The CDR3 region has the DNA TGTGCCAGCAGCTTTGGGACAGCACAAGAGACCCAGTACTTC. The rearrangement uses TRBV11-2 and TRBJ2-5, with 7 bases that match TRBD1. CDR1 SGHAT and CDR2 FQNNGV come from the germline V gene. The CDR3 is 14 amino acids. V was clipped by 3 bases and J by 2 bases; unmatched bases: 3.